This record looks at one TCR beta chain sequence and its context. This entry belongs to a study of blood T cell repertoires in COVID-19. The germline gives CDR1 GTSNPN, CDR2 SVGIG (reference sequence). Trimming cost V 4 bases and J 2 bases, with 12 bases left between them. This CDR3 contains 14 residues. Original data processing: Reference gene primer amplification gave estimated nucleated cell counts. Using immunoSEQ multiplex PCR, the repertoire was profiled, and TCRdb retains in-frame clones only, with some absent. The V and J calls and clone size were taken over from that table, and D and trimming were inferred from the DNA. This sample has about 280,000 clones, with just under 90% found just once.

This sequence was found in a woman in her twenties or thirties with COVID-19, enrolled during active disease. Sequencing was done on a sample of peripheral blood. The V gene is TRBV30, the J gene TRBJ1-5, with D hard to call. CDR3 in DNA: TGTGCCTGGAATCCCCTCGGAGGCAATCAGCCCCAGCATTTT. Its translation is CAWNPLGGNQPQHF.